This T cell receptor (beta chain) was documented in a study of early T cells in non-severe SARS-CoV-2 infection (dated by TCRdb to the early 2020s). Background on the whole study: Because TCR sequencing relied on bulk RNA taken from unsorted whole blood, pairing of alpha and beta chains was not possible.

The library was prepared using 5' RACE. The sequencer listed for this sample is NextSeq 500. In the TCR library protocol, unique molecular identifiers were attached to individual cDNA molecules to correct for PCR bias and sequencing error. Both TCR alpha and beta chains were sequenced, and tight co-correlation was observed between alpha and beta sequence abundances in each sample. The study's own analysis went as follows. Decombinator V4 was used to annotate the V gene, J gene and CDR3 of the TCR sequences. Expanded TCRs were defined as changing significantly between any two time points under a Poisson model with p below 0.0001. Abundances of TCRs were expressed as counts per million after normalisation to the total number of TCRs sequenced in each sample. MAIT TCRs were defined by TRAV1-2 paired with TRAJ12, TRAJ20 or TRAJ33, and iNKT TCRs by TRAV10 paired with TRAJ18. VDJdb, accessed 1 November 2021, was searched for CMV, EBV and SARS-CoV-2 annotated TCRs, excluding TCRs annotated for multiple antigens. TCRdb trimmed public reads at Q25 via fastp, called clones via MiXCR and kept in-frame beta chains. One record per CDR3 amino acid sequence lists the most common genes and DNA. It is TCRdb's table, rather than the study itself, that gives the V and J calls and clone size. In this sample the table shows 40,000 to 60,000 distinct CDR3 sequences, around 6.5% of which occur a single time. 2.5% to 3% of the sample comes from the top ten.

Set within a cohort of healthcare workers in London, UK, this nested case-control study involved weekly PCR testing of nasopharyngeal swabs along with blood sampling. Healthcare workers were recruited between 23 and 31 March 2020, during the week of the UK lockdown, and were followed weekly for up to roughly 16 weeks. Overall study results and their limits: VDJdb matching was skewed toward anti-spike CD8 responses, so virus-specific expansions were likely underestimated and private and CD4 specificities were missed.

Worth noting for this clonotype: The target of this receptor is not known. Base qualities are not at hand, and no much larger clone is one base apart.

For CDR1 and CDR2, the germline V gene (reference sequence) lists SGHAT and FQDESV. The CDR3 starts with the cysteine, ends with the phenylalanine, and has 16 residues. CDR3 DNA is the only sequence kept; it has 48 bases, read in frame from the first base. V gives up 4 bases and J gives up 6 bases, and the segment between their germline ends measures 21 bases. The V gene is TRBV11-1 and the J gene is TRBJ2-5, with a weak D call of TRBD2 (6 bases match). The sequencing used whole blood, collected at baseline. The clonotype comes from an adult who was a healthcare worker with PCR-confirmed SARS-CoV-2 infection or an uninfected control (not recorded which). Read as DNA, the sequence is TGTGCCAGCAGCTCAATTGCCGGGAGAAAAAGACAGACCCAGTACTTC. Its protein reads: CASSSIAGRKRQTQYF.